What follows are 18 T cell receptor beta chains derived from one specimen sequenced in a study of T cells in Graves' hyperthyroidism and ophthalmopathy. Amplified TCR beta CDR3 regions came from RNA transcripts. Initially, a first-round RT-PCR of the TCR CDR3 employed the HTBI primer set. MiXCR was run by TCRdb on the multiplex PCR reads, yielding one entry per CDR3 protein. The sample has 450,000 to 650,000 distinct CDR3 sequences, over 12% seen once. What was sequenced was blood. The receptors were sampled from a woman younger than 35 with Graves' ophthalmopathy.

This clonotype came up a few times. The chain is built from TRBV30 and TRBJ2-2, with 7 bases aligning to TRBD2. Germline V gene lookup returns CDR1 GTSNPN and CDR2 SVGIG (reference sequence). V trimming: 2 bases; J trimming: 4 bases; junction bases outside the gene matches: 1. The CDR3 has 13 amino acids. CDR3 nucleotide sequence: TGTGCCTGGAGTTGGGGGGGCACCGGGGAGCTGTTTTTT. This gives the protein CAWSWGGTGELFF.

This clonotype was seen just once. The J gene is TRBJ2-3, the V gene TRBV28; D might be TRBD1 (6 bases). Germline values: CDR1 MDHEN, CDR2 SYDVKM. The CDR3 spans 18 residues. V lost 3 bases and J lost 0, with 19 bases in between. CDR3: CASSLARDKLSSTDTQYF. The CDR3 DNA reads TGTGCCAGCAGTTTGGCCAGGGACAAGCTTTCTAGCACAGATACGCAGTATTTT.

This clonotype was seen ten or more times. The chain uses TRBV28 and TRBJ1-5, with a tentative D call TRBD1 (5 bases). V lost 1 base, J lost 10 bases, and 14 bases lay in between. Per the germline V gene, CDR1 is MDHEN and CDR2 is SYDVKM. The CDR3 length is 14 residues. The CDR3 loop is CASSLYASGRPQHF. The CDR3 nucleotides read TGTGCCAGCAGTTTATATGCATCGGGACGACCCCAGCATTTT.

This clonotype appeared a single time. With a much larger clone just one base away, this may be a read error. The rearrangement joins TRBV6-1 to TRBJ2-7; the match to TRBD1 covers 10 bases. Germline CDR1 is MNHNS and CDR2 is SASEGT. CDR3 length: 15 residues. V shed 0 bases and J 3 bases; nucleotides not matched to a gene: 2. In DNA form, the CDR3 reads TGTGCCAGCAGTGAAGCGTGGACAGGGGGCTACGAGCAGTACTTC. This gives the protein CASSEAWTGGYEQYF.

This clonotype has at least ten counts. This rearrangement joins TRBV29-1 to TRBJ1-1; a possible D gene is TRBD1 (5 bases). The CDR3 spans 14 residues. Germline V CDR1 and CDR2: SQVTM, ANQGSEA. The V end lost 2 bases, the J end lost 5 bases, and 15 bases lay between the germline ends. For the CDR3, the DNA is TGCAGCGTTGAAATCTCTCGGGGGTGGACTGAAGCTTTCTTT. Amino acids: CSVEISRGWTEAFF.

This clonotype was counted at least ten times. The V call is TRBV2, the J call TRBJ2-2; D is unresolved. Germline V gene lookup returns CDR1 SNHLY and CDR2 FYNNEI. V shed 4 bases and J shed 0 bases, with 15 bases lying between them. This CDR3 contains 17 residues. In DNA, the CDR3 is TGTGCCAGCAGTGTTCACCATCGCAACCCGAACACCGGGGAGCTGTTTTTT. Its translation: CASSVHHRNPNTGELFF. The full variable domain, its missing parts supplied by reference TRBV2 and TRBJ2-2, is EPEVTQTPSHQVTQMGQEVILRCVPISNHLYFYWYRQILGQKVEFLVSFYNNEISEKSEIFDDQFSVERPDGSNFTLKIRSTKLEDSAMYFCASSVHHRNPNTGELFFGEGSRLTVL.

This clonotype was seen many times. CDR3 DNA: TGTGCCAGCAGTTTGTGGGGGCGAAATTTACTCAATGAGCAGTTCTTC. This sequence encodes CASSLWGRNLLNEQFF. The chain links TRBV12-3 or TRBV12-4 to TRBJ2-1; D is perhaps TRBD1 (6 bases). The CDR3 length is 16 residues. Trimming removed 3 bases at V and 6 bases at J, with 18 bases between.

This chain uses TRBV20-1 with TRBJ1-5; D not certain. Per the germline V gene, CDR1 is DFQATT and CDR2 is SNEGSKA (reference sequence). The CDR3 spans 14 residues. The germline V and J ends were trimmed by 0 bases and 6 bases, with 12 bases remaining between them. The CDR3 DNA reads TGCAGTGCTAGAGATCAGAACAGAGGTCAGCCCCAGCATTTT. Protein sequence: CSARDQNRGQPQHF.

This clonotype occurred many times. The rearrangement joins TRBV11-2 to TRBJ1-1, with D perhaps TRBD1 (5 bases). Germline V lookup: CDR1 SGHAT, CDR2 FQNNGV. Trimming shortened V by 6 bases and J by 0 bases, and 17 bases separated the two germline ends. This CDR3 contains 16 residues. In DNA form, the CDR3 reads TGTGCCAGCAGTTCACAGGCAGGAAGGATGAACACTGAAGCTTTCTTT. Amino acids: CASSSQAGRMNTEAFF.

The rearrangement uses TRBV29-1 and TRBJ2-1; D remains unclear. Germline V gene lookup returns CDR1 SQVTM and CDR2 ANQGSEA. V gave up 5 bases and J gave up 7 bases, with 12 bases separating them. This CDR3 is 12 amino acids long. DNA of the CDR3: TGCAGCGTTCTGCACTTCTTTAATGAGCAGTTCTTC. This codes for CSVLHFFNEQFF.

The V and J genes are TRBV10-3 and TRBJ1-6, with 8 bases that match TRBD1. Germline values: CDR1 ENHRY, CDR2 SYGVKD. This CDR3 region has 15 residues. The V gene end was trimmed by 6 bases and the J gene end by 5 bases; junction bases not matched to a gene: 6. The CDR3 nucleotides are TGTGCCATCAGCCCCAGGGGGCCAGATAATTCACCCCTCCACTTT. Its protein is CAISPRGPDNSPLHF.

This clonotype showed up many times. V usage is TRBV20-1 and J usage is TRBJ2-1, with 7 bases lining up with TRBD1. The CDR3 is 14 amino acids. Per the germline V gene, CDR1 is DFQATT and CDR2 is SNEGSKA (reference sequence). V shed 7 bases, J shed 2 bases, and the junction held 8 bases outside the gene matches. CDR3 region: CSVAGTETYNEQFF. Here the CDR3 DNA reads TGCAGTGTCGCCGGGACAGAGACCTACAATGAGCAGTTCTTC.

The chain recombines TRBV6-1 with TRBJ2-2; a possible D gene is TRBD2 (6 bases). The germline V and J ends were trimmed by 8 bases and 1 base, with 26 bases remaining between them. This CDR3 is built from 19 residues. Germline-derived CDR1 and CDR2 are MNHNS and SASEGT. The CDR3 nucleotides are TGTGCCAGCTACCCCCCAGTCGGGAGCCTATGGTGGAACACCGGGGAGCTGTTTTTT. Protein sequence: CASYPPVGSLWWNTGELFF.

This clonotype was counted many times. The V and J genes are TRBV6-1 and TRBJ2-5; 10 nucleotides align to TRBD2. Germline assignment: CDR1 MNHNS and CDR2 SASEGT. The CDR3 has 16 amino acids. V dropped 6 bases and J dropped 0; count of bases not matched to a gene: 7. The CDR3 reads CASSASGSNHQETQYF. The CDR3 DNA reads as TGTGCCAGCAGCGCTAGCGGGAGTAACCACCAAGAGACCCAGTACTTC.

Remarks on this clonotype: Given a much more abundant clone one base away, this may be a read error. The chain is built from TRBV9 and TRBJ2-3; D might be TRBD1 (5 bases). CDR1 is SGDLS, CDR2 YYNGEE, per germline. The CDR3 runs to 15 residues. Trimming took off 0 bases at V and 3 bases at J, with 11 bases between the two ends. CDR3 protein: CASSVGGRRTDTQYF. CDR3 in DNA: TGTGCCAGCAGCGTAGGGGGCAGGCGGACAGATACGCAGTATTTT. Complete variable domain (other parts from reference TRBV9 and TRBJ2-3): DSGVTQTPKHLITATGQRVTLRCSPRSGDLSVYWYQQSLDQGLQFLIQYYNGEERAKGNILERFSAQQFPDLHSELNLSSLELGDSALYFCASSVGGRRTDTQYFGPGTRLTVL.

Concerning this clonotype itself: A read error is possible here, since a much larger clone lies one base away. The chain is built from TRBV5-1 and TRBJ1-6, with D perhaps matching TRBD1 (6 bases). CDR1 is SGHRS and CDR2 is YFSETQ in the germline V gene. The CDR3 length is 13 residues. CDR3 in amino acids: CACSLWGASPLHF. The CDR3 DNA is TGTGCCTGCAGCTTGTGGGGGGCCTCACCCCTCCACTTT. Complete variable domain (other parts from reference TRBV5-1 and TRBJ1-6): KAGVTQTPRYLIKTRGQQVTLSCSPISGHRSVSWYQQTPGQGLQFLFEYFSETQRNKGNFPGRFSGRQFSNSRSEMNVSTLELGDSALYLCACSLWGASPLHFGNGTRLTVT.

This clonotype occurred a few times. The rearrangement links TRBV7-9 to TRBJ1-3, with no clear D. The CDR3 loop spans 11 amino acids. Trimming removed 5 bases from V and 6 bases from J, with 5 bases in between. Germline CDR1 SEHNR, CDR2 FQNEAQ (reference sequence). The CDR3 is CASSPQNTIYF. CDR3 nucleotide sequence: TGTGCCAGCAGCCCCCAAAACACCATATATTTT.

This clonotype was seen only a few times. CDR3 residues: CASDHHGGQPQHF. CDR3 in DNA: TGTGCCAGCGATCACCACGGTGGTCAGCCCCAGCATTTT. The chain is built from TRBV18 and TRBJ1-5, with no clear D. The CDR3 is made up of 13 amino acids. V was cut by 8 bases and J by 6 bases, with 14 bases left in between. The germline V gene encodes CDR1 KGHSH and CDR2 LQKENI.